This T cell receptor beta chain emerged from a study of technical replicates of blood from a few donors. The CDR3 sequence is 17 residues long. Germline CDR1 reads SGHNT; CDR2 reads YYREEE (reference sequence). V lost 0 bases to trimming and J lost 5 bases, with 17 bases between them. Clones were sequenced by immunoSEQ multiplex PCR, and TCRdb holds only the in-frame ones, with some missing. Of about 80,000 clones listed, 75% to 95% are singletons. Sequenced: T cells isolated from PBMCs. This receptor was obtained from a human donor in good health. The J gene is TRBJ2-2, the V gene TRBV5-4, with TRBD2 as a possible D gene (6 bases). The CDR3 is CASSLAGVAIGTGELFF. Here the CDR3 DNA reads TGTGCCAGCAGCTTGGCGGGGGTAGCCATAGGGACCGGGGAGCTGTTTTTT.